This TCR beta chain derives from a study of spatial heterogeneity in lung cancer. Overall study context: Where available, sequencing covered follow-up PBMC samples, taken at a median of roughly two years after resection.

Time point noted: blood at routine non-recurrence follow-up after resection. Unsorted whole RNA from tumor, nontumor lung or frozen PBMC underwent sequencing. In TCRdb, the 5' RACE reads were re-called with MiXCR into one record per CDR3 protein. The sample has roughly 45,000 distinct CDR3 sequences, approximately 24% seen once. This clonotype has a count of ten or more. This TCR was sampled from a female donor with early-stage non-small cell lung cancer. The starting material was PBMCs, obtained at follow-up.

This CDR3 is CASSLMDRGIDTQYF. Here the CDR3 DNA reads TGTGCCAGCAGCTTAATGGACAGGGGAATCGATACGCAGTATTTT. The chain joins TRBV7-3 to TRBJ2-3; 9 nucleotides match TRBD1. Germline V lookup: CDR1 SGHTA, CDR2 FQGTGA. J gave up 6 bases and V 1 base, and 5 bases lay outside the gene matches. The CDR3 covers 15 residues.